These 25 T cell receptor beta chains came from one sample sequenced in a study of blood T cells in healthy people across ages. PCR was performed a second time for roughly 7 to 12 cycles using a sample-barcoded 5' primer and a J-beta primer mix. TCRdb analysed the 5' RACE reads with MiXCR anew, one entry per CDR3 protein. The table shows some 760,000 distinct CDR3 sequences, with 25% occurring only once. These data were likewise used in another study, on T cells of mothers and their children.

Sequencing used blood. These receptors all come from a boy aged 5-17 years in good health.

This clonotype was seen only a few times. The chain links TRBV7-9 to TRBJ1-2, with a tentative D call TRBD1 (6 bases). Germline values: CDR1 SEHNR, CDR2 FQNEAQ (reference sequence). Trimming left V 5 bases short and J 4 bases short, with 14 bases between. The CDR3 totals 14 residues. CDR3 in amino acids: CASSRADSPYGYTF. The DNA of the CDR3 is TGTGCCAGCAGCCGAGCGGACAGTCCCTATGGCTACACCTTC.

This clonotype has just a few counts. The J gene is TRBJ2-2, the V gene TRBV25-1, with D uncertain. CDR3 length: 14 residues. Trimming cost V 1 base and J 4 bases, with 7 bases left between them. CDR1 and CDR2 (germline): MGHDK, SYGVNS. The DNA for the CDR3 is TGTGCCAGCAGTGAATTGGGGTCCACCGGGGAGCTGTTTTTT. This codes for CASSELGSTGELFF.

This clonotype has more than one count but fewer than ten. This rearrangement joins TRBV7-9 to TRBJ2-7; D uncertain. CDR3 size: 13 residues. Trimming stripped 3 bases from V and 0 bases from J, with 6 bases between. CDR1 SEHNR and CDR2 FQNEAQ come from the germline V gene (reference sequence). DNA for the CDR3: TGTGCCAGCAGCTTCGACTTCTCCTACGAGCAGTACTTC. Amino acid sequence: CASSFDFSYEQYF.

The rearrangement uses TRBV29-1 and TRBJ2-7, with TRBD2 matching 10 bases. Unmatched junction bases numbered 9, after V lost 6 bases and J lost 4 bases. The CDR3 sequence is 14 residues long. CDR1 is SQVTM and CDR2 is ANQGSEA in the germline V gene. CDR3 loop: CSVPGAGGPYEQYF. The DNA of the CDR3 is TGCAGCGTGCCGGGAGCGGGAGGGCCTTACGAGCAGTACTTC.

The table lists this clonotype with a count of one. The chain has TRBV15 and TRBJ2-5; possibly TRBD2 for D (5 bases). CDR3 size: 16 residues. Trimming took 1 base from V and 4 from J, leaving 16 bases between them. Germline V gives CDR1 LNHNV, CDR2 YYDKDF (reference sequence). CDR3 coding DNA: TGTGCCACCAGCAGAGCCCGGGGAGCAAATCGAGAGACCCAGTACTTC. This encodes CATSRARGANRETQYF.

The chain's CDR3 is CSGLLAGDPETQYF. In nucleotides, the CDR3 is TGCAGCGGCCTCTTAGCGGGGGACCCAGAGACCCAGTACTTC. The chain joins TRBV29-1 to TRBJ2-5, with 9 bases lining up with TRBD2. CDR1 SQVTM and CDR2 ANQGSEA come from the germline V gene. Germline trimming cut 7 bases from V and 4 bases from J; bases unmatched to any gene: 10. The CDR3 totals 14 residues.

This clonotype was observed a single time. This sequence joins TRBV12-3 or TRBV12-4 and TRBJ2-1; 7 bases agree with TRBD2. With the DNA end fitting TRBJ2-5 better, the J assignment may be wrong. CDR3 length: 15 amino acids. The CDR3: CASSLRLAGWETQYF. The CDR3 coding sequence is TGTGCCAGCAGTTTAAGACTAGCTGGGTGGGAGACCCAGTACTTC.

This clonotype was detected many times. This chain links TRBV5-1 with TRBJ2-3; possible D gene TRBD1, 6 bases. Trimming left V 0 bases short and J 5 bases short, with 10 bases between. From germline, CDR1 is SGHRS and CDR2 YFSETQ. The CDR3 is 14 residues long. CDR3 protein: CASSLALQGDTQYF. The CDR3 DNA reads as TGCGCCAGCAGCTTGGCCCTACAGGGAGATACGCAGTATTTT. Based on the CDR3 plus reference TRBV5-1 and TRBJ2-3, the full variable domain is KAGVTQTPRYLIKTRGQQVTLSCSPISGHRSVSWYQQTPGQGLQFLFEYFSETQRNKGNFPGRFSGRQFSNSRSEMNVSTLELGDSALYLCASSLALQGDTQYFGPGTRLTVL.

V gene TRBV5-6 combines with J gene TRBJ2-4, with D perhaps TRBD2 (6 bases). Germline V gene sequence: CDR1 SGHDT, CDR2 YYEEEE. This CDR3 is 12 amino acids long. V was shortened by 4 bases and J by 5 bases, with 7 bases between the two germline ends. As DNA, the CDR3 is TGTGCCAGCAGCACGGGGGAAAACATTCAGTACTTC. Residues: CASSTGENIQYF.

This chain joins TRBV28 and TRBJ2-1; 8 positions agree with TRBD1. Gene TRBJ2-7 matches the end of the DNA better, so the J call may be wrong. This CDR3 has 17 residues. The germline V gene encodes CDR1 MDHEN and CDR2 SYDVKM. For the CDR3, the DNA is TGTGCCAGCAGTTATTCACACCGGGACAGGACCTCCTACGAGCAGTACTTC. Protein: CASSYSHRDRTSYEQYF.

This clonotype appeared a few times. The chain carries TRBV9 and TRBJ1-4, with a tentative D call TRBD1 (5 bases). V lost 1 base to trimming and J lost 8 bases, with 12 bases between them. CDR1 is SGDLS, CDR2 YYNGEE, per germline. CDR3 length equals 14 residues. The CDR3 sequence: CASSVSSGQEKLFF. The CDR3 DNA is TGTGCCAGCAGCGTATCGTCAGGGCAGGAAAAACTGTTTTTT.

V usage is TRBV18 and J usage is TRBJ2-1; 7 bases map to TRBD1. The CDR3 has 15 residues. The germline V gene encodes CDR1 KGHSH and CDR2 LQKENI. The V segment lost 5 bases and the J segment 0 bases; nucleotides outside the gene matches: 4. The CDR3 reads CASSVQGSSYNEQFF. The CDR3 coding sequence is TGTGCCAGCTCAGTACAGGGGAGCTCCTACAATGAGCAGTTCTTC.

In this sample, this clonotype turned up many times. The V call is TRBV28, the J call TRBJ2-1; D is ambiguous. The CDR3 has 11 residues. The V end lost 3 bases, the J end lost 10 bases, and 7 bases lay between the germline ends. Germline V gene sequence: CDR1 MDHEN, CDR2 SYDVKM. The CDR3 bases are TGTGCCAGCAGTTTCGACTGGGAGCAGTTCTTC. Translation gives CASSFDWEQFF.

The V call is TRBV10-3, the J call TRBJ2-7; 10 bases fit TRBD1. Germline assignment: CDR1 ENHRY and CDR2 SYGVKD. V was pared by 8 bases and J by 5 bases, with 6 bases of the junction left unmatched. The CDR3 extends over 13 amino acids. The CDR3 region has the DNA TGTGCCATCTTGGACAGGGGGAGAAACGAGCAGTACTTC. This translates into CAILDRGRNEQYF.

The V call is TRBV12-3 or TRBV12-4, the J call TRBJ2-5, with a weak D call TRBD1 (5 bases). V was clipped by 1 base and J by 2 bases, with 14 bases between them. This CDR3 has 16 amino acids. In nucleotides, the CDR3 is TGTGCCAGCAGTTTAGAGAGGTCGACAGTTCAAGAGACCCAGTACTTC. Amino acids: CASSLERSTVQETQYF.

The J gene is TRBJ2-7, the V gene TRBV7-2; D might be TRBD1 (5 bases). This CDR3 has 14 residues. V was shortened by 4 bases and J by 0 bases, with 10 bases between the two germline ends. Germline V gene lookup returns CDR1 SGHTA and CDR2 FQGNSA. The CDR3 spells CASSSYTGSYEQYF. CDR3 bases: TGTGCCAGCAGCTCATATACAGGCTCCTACGAGCAGTACTTC.

This rearrangement joins TRBV7-8 to TRBJ1-2; TRBD1 is a possible D gene (5 bases). Germline CDR1 SGHVS, CDR2 FQNEAQ. The CDR3 covers 13 residues. Deletions cut 0 bases from V and 7 bases from J, with 9 bases between. CDR3 DNA sequence: TGTGCCAGCAGCTTAGCCGGGACCATTGGCTACACCTTC. Encoded protein: CASSLAGTIGYTF.

This clonotype was detected only a few times. The chain is built from TRBV7-2 and TRBJ2-5; no definite D call. The assigned J gene may be wrong: the sequence end matches TRBJ2-7 better. CDR1 and CDR2 from the germline V gene are SGHTA and FQGNSA. The length of the CDR3 is 17 residues. CDR3: CASSSPPSMAYPYEQYF. As DNA, the CDR3 is TGTGCCAGCAGCTCCCCCCCGTCGATGGCGTACCCCTACGAGCAGTACTTC.

This sequence joins TRBV30 and TRBJ2-1, with 10 bases fitting TRBD2. CDR3 size: 15 residues. Germline CDR1 GTSNPN, CDR2 SVGIG (reference sequence). Germline trimming cut 8 bases from V and 1 base from J; bases unmatched to any gene: 8. This CDR3 reads CAGKIAGGSYNEQFF. The DNA for the CDR3 is TGTGCCGGGAAAATAGCGGGGGGATCCTACAATGAGCAGTTCTTC.

This rearrangement joins TRBV29-1 to TRBJ1-2; D not resolved. The CDR3 is made up of 10 amino acids. V lost 2 bases and J 6 bases, leaving 4 bases between the germline ends. Germline V gene lookup returns CDR1 SQVTM and CDR2 ANQGSEA. The CDR3 region has the DNA TGCAGCGTTGAACAGAATGGCTACACCTTC. The encoded protein is CSVEQNGYTF.

This clonotype was counted between two and nine times. V and J are TRBV15 and TRBJ2-5; 7 bases are a match to TRBD2. After removal of 3 bases from V and 12 bases from J, the junction contained 4 bases not matched to a gene. CDR1 LNHNV and CDR2 YYDKDF come from the germline V gene (reference sequence). This CDR3 spans 11 amino acids. In DNA, the CDR3 is TGTGCCACCAGCAGGTCCGGGACTAAGTACTTC. Protein sequence: CATSRSGTKYF.

V gene TRBV3-1 combines with J gene TRBJ2-3, with 8 bases fitting TRBD2. CDR1 LGHDT and CDR2 YNNKEL come from the germline V gene (reference sequence). Trimming took 4 bases from V and 3 from J; bases not matched to a gene: 9. The CDR3 has 16 residues. The CDR3 bases are TGTGCCAGCAGCCGCCTGGGAGCGGGAGAAACAGATACGCAGTATTTT. Translating gives CASSRLGAGETDTQYF.

This clonotype was observed a few times. One junction end disagrees with the germline gene, perhaps due to a read error. The rearrangement uses TRBV6-2 or TRBV6-3 and TRBJ2-5; D tentatively fits TRBD1 or TRBD2 (5 bases each). This CDR3 has 14 residues. Germline assignment: CDR1 MNHEY and CDR2 SVGEGT. CDR3 region: CASRHPGTQETQHF. CDR3 nucleotide sequence: TGCGCCAGCAGGCACCCAGGGACCCAAGAGACCCAGCACTTC.

About this clonotype: The junction does not match germline at one end; this may be a read error. V is TRBV7-9 and J is TRBJ1-1; 7 bases agree with TRBD1. The length of the CDR3 is 15 residues. Per the germline V gene, CDR1 is SEHNR and CDR2 is FQNEAQ (reference sequence). The CDR3 region is CAGSPATGLGTEAFF. CDR3 bases: TGTGCCGGCAGCCCAGCGACAGGGTTGGGCACTGAAGCTTTCTTT.

There are a few counts of this clonotype. The chain combines TRBV4-1 with TRBJ2-7; no firm D call. The CDR3 length is 14 residues. Germline loops: CDR1 MGHRA, CDR2 YSYEKL. V lost 1 base, J lost 2 bases, and 9 bases lay in between. CDR3 protein: CASSQAELAYEQYF. The CDR3 nucleotides are TGCGCCAGCAGCCAAGCGGAACTTGCCTACGAGCAGTACTTC.